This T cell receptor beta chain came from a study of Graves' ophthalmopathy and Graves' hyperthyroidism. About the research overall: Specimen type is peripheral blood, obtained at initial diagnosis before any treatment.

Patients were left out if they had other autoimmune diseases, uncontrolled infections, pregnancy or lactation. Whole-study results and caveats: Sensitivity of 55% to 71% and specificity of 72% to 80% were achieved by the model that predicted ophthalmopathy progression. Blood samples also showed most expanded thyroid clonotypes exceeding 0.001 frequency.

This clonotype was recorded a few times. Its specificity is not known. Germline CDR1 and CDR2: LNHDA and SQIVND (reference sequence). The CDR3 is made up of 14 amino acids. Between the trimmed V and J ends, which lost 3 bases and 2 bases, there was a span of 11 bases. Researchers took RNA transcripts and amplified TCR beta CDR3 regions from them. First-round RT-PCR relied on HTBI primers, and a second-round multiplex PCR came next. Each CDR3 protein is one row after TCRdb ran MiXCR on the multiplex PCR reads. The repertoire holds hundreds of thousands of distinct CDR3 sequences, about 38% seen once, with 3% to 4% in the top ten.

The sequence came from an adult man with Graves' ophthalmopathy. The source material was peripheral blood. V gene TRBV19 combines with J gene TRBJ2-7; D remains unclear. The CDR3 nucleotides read TGTGCCAGTAGTATTCGGGCAGTCGCCTACGAGCAGTACTTC. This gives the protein CASSIRAVAYEQYF.